The 20 T cell receptor beta chains listed next were all sequenced from one sample in a study of blood T cell repertoires in COVID-19. TCRdb's table, derived via immunoSEQ multiplex PCR, lists solely in-frame clones and lacks some. The repertoire holds under 250,000 clones, more than 70% seen once, with roughly an eighth in the top ten. Sequencing was done on a sample of peripheral blood. These receptors were collected from an elderly man with acute or convalescent COVID-19.

The gene calls are TRBV7-9 and TRBJ1-1; no reliable D call. Trimming left V 5 bases short and J 2 bases short, with 15 bases between. Per germline, CDR1 SEHNR and CDR2 FQNEAQ (reference sequence). This CDR3 is built from 15 residues. The CDR3 nucleotides read TGTGCCAGCAGCCCGCCCGGCGCGGGAAACACTGAAGCTTTCTTT. Encoded protein: CASSPPGAGNTEAFF.

V usage is TRBV19 and J usage is TRBJ1-1; D is ambiguous. The germline V gene encodes CDR1 LNHDA and CDR2 SQIVND (reference sequence). Trimming stripped 7 bases from V and 0 bases from J, with 9 bases between. This CDR3 is 13 amino acids long. CDR3 nucleotide sequence: TGTGCCAGTAAGAACACCATGAACACTGAAGCTTTCTTT. Residues: CASKNTMNTEAFF.

The chain recombines TRBV19 with TRBJ2-2; TRBD2 might be the D (7 bases). Between the trimmed V and J ends, which lost 7 bases and 6 bases, there was a span of 18 bases. Germline V gene lookup returns CDR1 LNHDA and CDR2 SQIVND (reference sequence). This CDR3 is built from 15 residues. CDR3 protein: CASNGGGGYAGELFF. CDR3 DNA sequence: TGTGCCAGTAACGGCGGGGGCGGGTATGCCGGGGAGCTGTTTTTT.

V and J are TRBV11-2 and TRBJ2-1, with unresolved D. V lost 5 bases and J lost 10, with 6 bases in between. There are 10 residues in the CDR3. Germline loops: CDR1 SGHAT, CDR2 FQNNGV. CDR3 sequence: CASSATEQFF. The CDR3 DNA reads TGTGCCAGCAGCGCGACAGAGCAGTTCTTC.

The chain joins TRBV29-1 to TRBJ2-3, with a weak D call TRBD2 (6 bases). Deletions cut 4 bases from V and 1 base from J, with 12 bases between. CDR1 and CDR2 from the germline V gene are SQVTM and ANQGSEA. CDR3 length: 14 residues. This chain's CDR3 is CSVVAGRRTDTQYF. CDR3 DNA: TGCAGCGTTGTGGCGGGGAGACGCACAGATACGCAGTATTTT.

This clone turned up a few times. CDR3 nucleotides: TGTGCCAGCCCCCGGGGGGCAGGGGCGAACACCGGGGAGCTGTTTTTT. Translated, it gives CASPRGAGANTGELFF. This chain uses TRBV6-6 with TRBJ2-2; perhaps TRBD2 as D (7 bases). The CDR3 has 16 residues. Trimming removed 8 bases at V and 0 bases at J, with 16 bases between. Germline-derived CDR1 and CDR2 are MNHNY and SVGAGI (reference sequence).

This chain connects TRBV5-1 to TRBJ2-2; a weak D match, TRBD1 (6 bases). With 0 bases removed from V and 6 bases from J, the gap between germline ends came to 6 bases. Germline-derived CDR1 and CDR2 are SGHRS and YFSETQ. The CDR3 extends over 13 amino acids. The CDR3 spells CASSLEGAGELFF. CDR3 coding DNA: TGCGCCAGCAGCTTGGAGGGGGCCGGGGAGCTGTTTTTT.

The J gene is TRBJ1-5, the V gene TRBV29-1, with TRBD1 as a possible D gene (5 bases). The CDR3 is 13 amino acids. Germline assignment: CDR1 SQVTM and CDR2 ANQGSEA. V lost 5 bases to trimming and J lost 7 bases, with 15 bases between them. CDR3 amino acids: CSVSGGVFQPQHF. In DNA form, the CDR3 reads TGCAGCGTTTCAGGAGGGGTCTTCCAGCCCCAGCATTTT.

This chain uses TRBV7-9 with TRBJ2-2, with unresolved D. From germline, CDR1 is SEHNR and CDR2 FQNEAQ (reference sequence). This CDR3 has 14 amino acids. The V and J ends lost 4 bases and 7 bases respectively, with 13 bases between them. This chain's CDR3 is CASSSLTVFGELFF. Written as DNA, the CDR3 is TGTGCCAGCAGCTCACTAACGGTGTTCGGGGAGCTGTTTTTT.

The chain uses TRBV19 and TRBJ1-2, with D perhaps matching TRBD1 (5 bases). V lost 5 bases, J lost 2 bases, and 9 bases lay in between. Germline V gene sequence: CDR1 LNHDA, CDR2 SQIVND (reference sequence). This CDR3 is built from 13 residues. The chain's CDR3 is CASSWRGNYGYTF. The CDR3 DNA sequence: TGTGCCAGTAGTTGGCGGGGGAACTATGGCTACACCTTC.

V gene TRBV18 combines with J gene TRBJ1-2; D is perhaps TRBD1 (5 bases). The CDR3 length is 15 residues. The germline V gene encodes CDR1 KGHSH and CDR2 LQKENI. Trimming removed 6 bases at V and 2 bases at J, with 16 bases between. CDR3 in amino acids: CASSPLPDRNYGYTF. The CDR3 DNA reads as TGTGCCAGCTCCCCTCTTCCTGACAGAAACTATGGCTACACCTTC.

This clone was observed once. The chain recombines TRBV28 with TRBJ1-5; no clear D. Trimming took off 2 bases at V and 6 bases at J, with 11 bases between the two ends. This CDR3 region has 14 residues. CDR1 and CDR2 from the germline V gene are MDHEN and SYDVKM. CDR3 DNA: TGTGCCAGCAGTTTAGGGAGGGTAAGTCAGCCCCAGCATTTT. It codes for CASSLGRVSQPQHF. Supplemented by reference TRBV28 and TRBJ1-5, the full variable domain reads DVKVTQSSRYLVKRTGEKVFLECVQDMDHENMFWYRQDPGLGLRLIYFSYDVKMKEKGDIPEGYSVSREKKERFSLILESASTNQTSMYLCASSLGRVSQPQHFGDGTRLSIL.

This chain connects TRBV5-1 to TRBJ2-7; 11 bases agree with TRBD1. The CDR3 is 15 amino acids. Per the germline V gene, CDR1 is SGHRS and CDR2 is YFSETQ. The V segment lost 1 base and the J segment 7 bases; nucleotides outside the gene matches: 7. CDR3 DNA sequence: TGCGCCAGCAGCTTGCTGGGACAGGGGGATTTAGAGCAGTACTTC. As protein: CASSLLGQGDLEQYF.

The CDR3 sequence is CATSDRRLAGGQYNEQFF. CDR3 DNA sequence: TGTGCCACCAGTGACCGCCGACTAGCGGGAGGGCAATACAATGAGCAGTTCTTC. The V call is TRBV24-1, the J call TRBJ2-1, with 14 bases that match TRBD2. The CDR3 spans 18 residues. V was pared by 4 bases and J by 4 bases, with 8 bases of the junction left unmatched. The germline V gene has CDR1 KGHDR and CDR2 SFDVKD.

This chain uses TRBV28 with TRBJ2-1; D not certain. Germline loops: CDR1 MDHEN, CDR2 SYDVKM. This CDR3 contains 14 residues. Trimming stripped 3 bases from V and 6 bases from J, with 12 bases between. The CDR3 nucleotides are TGTGCCAGCAGTTTTAGCCTTTCGGGCAATGAGCAGTTCTTC. Protein: CASSFSLSGNEQFF.

The rearrangement joins TRBV3-1 (or the pseudogene TRBV3-2) to TRBJ2-7, with 7 bases matching TRBD1. This CDR3 region has 14 residues. CDR1 LGHDT and CDR2 YNNKEL come from the germline V gene (reference sequence). After removal of 5 bases from V and 2 bases from J, the junction contained 6 bases not matched to a gene. The CDR3 sequence: CASSSWTGTYEQYF. The CDR3 DNA is TGTGCCAGCAGCTCCTGGACAGGAACCTACGAGCAGTACTTC.

This rearrangement joins TRBV6-1 to TRBJ2-7, with TRBD1 matching over 8 bases. This CDR3 is 14 amino acids long. Germline trimming cut 4 bases from V and 6 bases from J; bases unmatched to any gene: 8. The germline CDR1 and CDR2 sequences are MNHNS and SASEGT. The CDR3 nucleotides are TGTGCCAGCAGTGCAGCCGGGACAGGTTCCGAGCAGTACTTC. The encoded protein is CASSAAGTGSEQYF.

This rearrangement joins TRBV11-1 to TRBJ1-1; TRBD1 matches 7 bases. In germline, CDR1 is SGHAT, CDR2 FQDESV (reference sequence). J was trimmed by 6 bases and V by 5 bases; bases with no gene match: 9. The CDR3 is 14 amino acids. As DNA, the CDR3 is TGTGCCAGCAGCAAGTGGGACAGCGACTCTGAAGCTTTCTTT. This codes for CASSKWDSDSEAFF.

This clone has only a few counts. This chain uses TRBV6-2 or TRBV6-3 with TRBJ1-6, with D maybe TRBD1 (5 bases). Germline CDR1 is MNHEY and CDR2 is SVGEGT. Trimming left V 5 bases short and J 3 bases short, with 8 bases between. The CDR3 consists of 14 residues. For the CDR3, the DNA is TGTGCCAGCAGTCCGGACATCTATAATTCACCCCTCCACTTT. Encoded protein: CASSPDIYNSPLHF.

This chain connects TRBV19 to TRBJ2-7; TRBD1 matches 10 bases. The trim removed 4 bases at V and 2 bases at J, leaving 5 bases unmatched. The CDR3 has 15 residues. Germline assignment: CDR1 LNHDA and CDR2 SQIVND (reference sequence). The CDR3 sequence: CASSKGGQGTYEQYF. The CDR3 region has the DNA TGTGCCAGTAGTAAGGGGGGACAGGGGACCTACGAGCAGTACTTC.